The rows below give T cell receptor beta chains drawn from one sample of a study of blood T cell repertoires in COVID-19. The table came from immunoSEQ multiplex PCR; TCRdb's copy has only in-frame clones and leaves some out. Among 300,000 to 400,000 clones listed, around nine tenths were seen once. The sequenced material came from PBMCs or T cells enriched from blood (not recorded which). These TCRs come from a woman in her twenties or thirties with acute COVID-19. Each CDR3 is given with its conserved first and last residue. A D gene is named only where the DNA matches it firmly. Some rows mark clone size as missing; the rest say once, few, many or name a class of expanded clone.

few - TRBJ2-3 TRBV24-1 CATSDASVDTQYF TGTGCCACCAGTGATGCTAGCGTTGATACGCAGTATTTT
once - TRBJ2-3 TRBV3-1/TRBV3-2 CASSQGRGGDTQYF TGTGCCAGCAGCCAAGGGCGGGGTGGAGATACGCAGTATTTT
many - TRBJ1-1 TRBV10-3 CAISESPSGSEAFF TGTGCCATCAGTGAGTCGCCGTCAGGCAGCGAAGCTTTCTTT
- - TRBJ1-6 TRBV7-9 CASRFSGSSYNSPLHF TGTGCCAGCAGGTTTAGTGGGAGCTCCTATAATTCACCCCTCCACTTT
few TRBD2 TRBJ2-2 TRBV7-6 CASSLRTSGGTNTGELFF TGTGCCAGCAGCTTAAGAACTAGCGGGGGGACTAACACCGGGGAGCTGTTTTTT
- - TRBJ2-3 TRBV11-2 CASSSYSVDTQYF TGTGCCAGCAGCTCCTATAGTGTAGATACGCAGTATTTT
once - TRBJ1-5 TRBV19 CASSIMGPQPQHF TGTGCCAGTAGTATTATGGGGCCTCAGCCCCAGCATTTT
- - TRBJ1-1 TRBV29-1 CSVEEDYNTEAFF TGCAGCGTTGAGGAGGATTACAACACTGAAGCTTTCTTT
- TRBD1 TRBJ2-6 TRBV10-3 CAISESLGQGARGANVLTF TGTGCCATCAGTGAGTCGCTAGGACAGGGGGCTAGAGGGGCCAACGTCCTGACTTTC
- - TRBJ1-1 TRBV7-9 CASSFRFGRGNTEAFF TGTGCCAGCAGCTTTCGATTTGGCAGAGGCAACACTGAAGCTTTCTTT
- - TRBJ1-6 TRBV6-5 CASSYSGGGNSPLHF TGTGCCAGCAGTTACTCTGGGGGCGGGAATTCACCCCTCCACTTT
- - TRBJ2-7 TRBV12-5 CASGWAEQYF TGTGCTAGTGGTTGGGCCGAGCAGTACTTC
- - TRBJ2-7 TRBV5-6 CASSFSGASEQYF TGTGCCAGCAGCTTTTCTGGGGCTAGCGAGCAGTACTTC
- - TRBJ1-5 TRBV19 CASNPAGYNQPQHF TGTGCCAGTAATCCGGCGGGGTACAATCAGCCCCAGCATTTT
- TRBD1 TRBJ2-7 TRBV7-2 CASSLFGDRGRGEQYF TGTGCCAGCAGCTTATTTGGGGACAGGGGGCGAGGAGAGCAGTACTTC
- TRBD1 TRBJ2-1 TRBV28 CASSLWETGGSYNEQFF TGTGCCAGCAGTTTATGGGAGACAGGGGGCTCCTACAATGAGCAGTTCTTC
- - TRBJ2-3 TRBV7-2 CASSPPTDTQYF TGTGCCAGCAGCCCCCCAACAGATACGCAGTATTTT
- - TRBJ2-2 TRBV20-1 CSASLGANTGELFF TGCAGTGCTAGTCTCGGGGCGAACACCGGGGAGCTGTTTTTT
few - TRBJ1-2 TRBV10-1 CASSESGGHGYTF TGCGCCAGCAGTGAGTCAGGAGGGCACGGCTACACCTTC
- - TRBJ1-2 TRBV30 CAWDSPNYGYTF TGTGCCTGGGACAGCCCCAACTATGGCTACACCTTC
- - TRBJ2-7 TRBV2 CASSGSQVTYEQYF TGTGCCAGCAGTGGATCTCAGGTTACCTACGAGCAGTACTTC
- TRBD2 TRBJ2-1 TRBV19 CASRRSGESNEQFF TGTGCCAGTAGGAGGAGCGGGGAGTCGAATGAGCAGTTCTTC
- TRBD2 TRBJ2-2 TRBV14 CASSLGLAHANTGELFF TGTGCCAGCAGCCTCGGACTAGCACACGCGAACACCGGGGAGCTGTTTTTT
- TRBD2 TRBJ2-7 TRBV4-1 CASSPTSAYEQYF TGCGCCAGCAGCCCGACTAGCGCGTACGAGCAGTACTTC